Reported below is one TCR beta chain. RNA was extracted with the RNeasy kit, and a quantity of roughly 0.5 to 1 ug was reverse transcribed using random hexamers. An immunoSEQ multiplex PCR generated amplified TCR beta CDR3 products spanning 54 Vbeta and 13 Jbeta. MiXCR, run by TCRdb on the immunoSEQ multiplex PCR reads, gives a single entry per CDR3 protein. The repertoire holds 250,000 to 300,000 distinct CDR3 sequences, around 89% seen once, with roughly 0.17% in the top ten. These data are taken from a study of CD8 T cells in Susac syndrome. The T cells that were sequenced for TCR beta were CD8+ and CD4+ cells from blood. Stable or active relapsing-remitting multiple sclerosis, untreated and meeting revised McDonald criteria, defined the controls. Trimming took 5 bases from V and 2 from J, leaving 12 bases between them. The CDR3 has 13 amino acids. Germline V lookup: CDR1 GTSNPN, CDR2 SVGIG (reference sequence).

Sequencing was done on a sample of CD8+ T cells from PBMCs. The chain employs TRBV30 and TRBJ1-2, with a weak D call TRBD1 (6 bases). The clonotype was recovered from a human donor with multiple sclerosis. For the CDR3, the DNA is TGTGCCTGGGACCCGACAGGAAACTATGGCTACACCTTC. This translates into CAWDPTGNYGYTF.